The clone carrying this T cell receptor (beta chain) was picked up a small number of times. What it binds is not known. This entry comes from a study of shared clonotypes between healthy human individuals. Study details: Per-donor plates numbered three CD4 naive, three CD4 memory, two CD8 naive and one CD8 memory. Study-level findings and limits: A few donors showed sharing of approximately 5% of naive CD4 clonotypes.

Germline CDR1 and CDR2: LGHNA and YSLEER. V was clipped by 0 bases and J by 3 bases, with 12 bases between them. The CDR3 has 15 amino acids. Per the original methods: There were no quality scores in the junction-only immunoSEQ sequences, so filtering differed. Only in-frame clones appear in the TCRdb table, and some are missing; sequencing was by immunoSEQ multiplex PCR. That table is the source of V, J and clone size, and D and trimming were worked out from the DNA. This table has fewer than 850,000 clones, around 90% appearing once. This clonotype was obtained from a man between 18 and 29 years old in good health. Some clones in this sample may be carry-over from other donors' samples. The chain recombines TRBV4-3 with TRBJ2-7, with D perhaps matching TRBD2 (6 bases). Sequencing was carried out using memory CD8+ T cells from PBMCs. As for subset: CD45RO+ cells pooled with CCR7-negative TemRA cells. The CDR3 loop is CASSQEVGSSYEQYF. DNA of the CDR3: TGCGCCAGCAGCCAAGAGGTCGGGAGTAGCTACGAGCAGTACTTC.